This T cell receptor beta chain derives from a study of blood T cell repertoires in COVID-19 (dated by TCRdb to the early 2020s). Study-level background: Samples covering the acute and convalescent phases of COVID-19 were provided by collaborators in the United States, Italy and Spain. The prospective study material was composed of cDNA or gDNA derived from T cells, B-cell-depleted T cells, or PBMCs. Subjects who had been exposed to COVID-19, were actively infected with it, or had recovered from it provided the deeply sampled blood TCRbeta repertoires that made up the dataset. The repertoires were released in a freely available public database meant as a resource for research on the immune response to SARS-CoV-2. Samples came from the ongoing ImmuneRACE study (first 160 participants) plus 1,254 subjects from 6 global collaborators. The sample metadata nearly always contained a de-identified subject ID, COVID-19 status, age in years and sex. Where available, HLA class I and class II types were obtained from metadata supplied by the sample provider rather than from assay-based typing. The study at large found these results: How much clinical and demographic metadata was included differed by source and by participant, and the metadata was provided uncurated.

The immunoSEQ Assay, a bias-controlled multiplex PCR, was used to amplify TCRbeta CDR3 regions from genomic DNA. From the authors' description of their analysis: Nucleated cell counts per sample were estimated from amplification of reference gene primers within the assay. To quantify the absolute abundance of each unique TCRbeta CDR3 rearrangement, sequence reads were collapsed and filtered. For each sample, productive Simpson clonality was calculated as the square root of Simpson's diversity index across productive rearrangements. Not all clones reach the TCRdb copy of this immuneACCESS table, which keeps in-frame sequences only. Checked studies attribute under half of the gap to unresolved V genes and leave the rest unexplained. The V and J calls and clone size were taken over from that table, and D and trimming were inferred from the DNA. The table for this sample lists approximately 280,000 clones; around 90% of them were counted only once. The ten largest clones represent 6% to 6.5% of the sample.

Details on this clone: Its antigen remains undetermined. No per-base quality is available; no much larger clone lies one base away.

V was cut back by 1 base and J by 4 bases, leaving a gap of 11 bases between them. The germline V gene provides CDR1 SGHTA and CDR2 FQGNSA. Inclusive of the bounding cysteine and phenylalanine, the CDR3 is 15 residues long. The entry retains the CDR3 DNA only, 45 bases that are in frame from base 1. Enrolling through a virtual design, the prospective study's participants ranged in age from roughly 18 to 89 years and lived across 24 United States geographic areas. Cohort assignment in the prospective study relied on participant-reported clinical history from a screening survey and a study questionnaire. ImmuneRACE Cohort 3 recovered participants were defined by two consecutive negative NP/OP PCR tests, healthcare professional clearance, or symptom resolution. Mobile phlebotomists in the prospective study collected whole blood, serum and a nasopharyngeal or oropharyngeal swab from every participant. Additional blood draws and questionnaires over a 2-month period could optionally be provided by prospective study participants. Before DNA extraction, blood samples from the prospective study were shipped at room temperature or frozen.

This clonotype originated in a woman aged 40-49 years who had recovered from COVID-19. The sequence is built from TRBV7-2 and TRBJ1-5, and the D gene may be TRBD1, 5 bases matching. Material: PBMCs or T cells enriched from blood (not recorded which). The CDR3 sequence is CASSLGGGVNQPQHF. At the DNA level, the sequence is TGTGCCAGCAGCTTAGGGGGGGGAGTTAATCAGCCCCAGCATTTT. Joined to the reference TRBV7-2 and TRBJ1-5 proteins, this CDR3 gives the full variable domain: GAGVSQSPSNKVTEKGKDVELRCDPISGHTALYWYRQSLGQGLEFLIYFQGNSAPDKSGLPSDRFSAERTGGSVSTLTIQRTQQEDSAVYLCASSLGGGVNQPQHFGDGTRLSIL.